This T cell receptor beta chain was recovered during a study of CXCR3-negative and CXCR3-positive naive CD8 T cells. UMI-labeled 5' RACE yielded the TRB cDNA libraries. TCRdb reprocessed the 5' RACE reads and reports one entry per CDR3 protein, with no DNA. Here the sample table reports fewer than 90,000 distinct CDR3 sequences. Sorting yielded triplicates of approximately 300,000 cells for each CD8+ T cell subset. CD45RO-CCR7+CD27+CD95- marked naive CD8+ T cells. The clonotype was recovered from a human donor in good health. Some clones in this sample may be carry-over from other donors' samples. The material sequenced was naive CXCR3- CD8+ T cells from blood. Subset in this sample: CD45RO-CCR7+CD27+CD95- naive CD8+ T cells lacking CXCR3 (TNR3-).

CDR3 sequence reads: CASSFGFTEQFF. This rearrangement joins TRBV12-3 or TRBV12-4 to TRBJ2-1. The length of the CDR3 is 12 residues.